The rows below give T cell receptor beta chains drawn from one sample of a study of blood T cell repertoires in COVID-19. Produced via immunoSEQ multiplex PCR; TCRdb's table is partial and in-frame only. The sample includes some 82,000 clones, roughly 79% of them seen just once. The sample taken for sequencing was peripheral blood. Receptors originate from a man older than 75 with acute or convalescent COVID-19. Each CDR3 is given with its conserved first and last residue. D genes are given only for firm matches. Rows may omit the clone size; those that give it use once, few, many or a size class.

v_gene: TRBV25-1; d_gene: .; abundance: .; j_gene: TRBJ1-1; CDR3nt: TGTGCCAGCATTCACAGCACTGAAGCTTTCTTT; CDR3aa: CASIHSTEAFF
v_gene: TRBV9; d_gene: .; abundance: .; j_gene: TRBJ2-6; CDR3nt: TGTGCCAGCAGCTTTAGGGGTTCTGGGGCCAACGTCCTGACTTTC; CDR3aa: CASSFRGSGANVLTF
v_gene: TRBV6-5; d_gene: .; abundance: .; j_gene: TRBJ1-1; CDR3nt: TGTGCCAGCAGTTACGGGCTACGACGGATGAACACTGAAGCTTTCTTT; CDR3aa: CASSYGLRRMNTEAFF
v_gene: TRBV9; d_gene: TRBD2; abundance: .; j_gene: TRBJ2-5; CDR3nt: TGTGCCAGCAGCGCCCTAGCGGGAGAAGGCGAGACCCAGTACTTC; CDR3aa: CASSALAGEGETQYF
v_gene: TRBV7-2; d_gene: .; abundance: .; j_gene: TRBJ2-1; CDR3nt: TGTGCCAGCAGCTTAGTACAGGGTTCCTACAATGAGCAGTTCTTC; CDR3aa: CASSLVQGSYNEQFF
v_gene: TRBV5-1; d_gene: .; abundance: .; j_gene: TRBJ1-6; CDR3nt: TGCGCCAGCAGCTTGGGCGGACAGTATAATTCACCCCTCCACTTT; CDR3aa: CASSLGGQYNSPLHF
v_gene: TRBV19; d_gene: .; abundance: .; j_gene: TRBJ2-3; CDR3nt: TGTGCCAGTAGTATAGGGGCCGGGAGTGGCACAGATACGCAGTATTTT; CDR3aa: CASSIGAGSGTDTQYF
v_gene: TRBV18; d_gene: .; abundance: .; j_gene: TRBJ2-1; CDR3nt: TGTGCCAGCTCCCAAACCCGGACAGACTACAATGAGCAGTTCTTC; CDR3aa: CASSQTRTDYNEQFF
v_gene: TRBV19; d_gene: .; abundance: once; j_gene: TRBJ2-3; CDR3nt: TGTGCCAGTAGTAGAGATTACAGGGTGAGCACAGATACGCAGTATTTT; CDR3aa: CASSRDYRVSTDTQYF
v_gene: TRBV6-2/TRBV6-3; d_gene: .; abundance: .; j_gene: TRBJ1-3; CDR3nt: TGTGCCAGCAGTCGTCTGGGGGCCGGAGGAAACACCATATATTTT; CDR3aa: CASSRLGAGGNTIYF
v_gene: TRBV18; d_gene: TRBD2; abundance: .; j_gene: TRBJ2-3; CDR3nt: TGTGCCAGCTCACCGGGACTAGCGTCTAGCACAGATACGCAGTATTTT; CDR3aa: CASSPGLASSTDTQYF
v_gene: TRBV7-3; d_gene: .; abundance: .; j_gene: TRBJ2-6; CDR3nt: TGTGCCAGCAGCTTAATAGGGGGCTCTGGGGCCAACGTCCTGACTTTC; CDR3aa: CASSLIGGSGANVLTF
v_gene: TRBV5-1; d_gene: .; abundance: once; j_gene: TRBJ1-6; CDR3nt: TGCGCCAGCAGCTTGGGCGGTTATAATTCACCCCTCCACTTT; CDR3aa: CASSLGGYNSPLHF
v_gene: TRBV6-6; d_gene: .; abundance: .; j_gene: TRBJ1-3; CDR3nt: TGTGCCAGCAGTTACTATAGAGGCTCTGGAAACACCATATATTTT; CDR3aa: CASSYYRGSGNTIYF
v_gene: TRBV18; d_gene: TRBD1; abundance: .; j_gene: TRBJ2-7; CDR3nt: TGTGCCAGCTCACCGGTTTTCGGACAGGGGGGCGAGCAGTACTTC; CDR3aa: CASSPVFGQGGEQYF
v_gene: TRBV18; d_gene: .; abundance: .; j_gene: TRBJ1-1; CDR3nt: TGTGCCAGCTCAAAAATCGAAGGGGGACACACTGAAGCTTTCTTT; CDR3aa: CASSKIEGGHTEAFF
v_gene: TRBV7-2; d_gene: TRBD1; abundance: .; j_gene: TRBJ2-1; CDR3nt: TGTGCCAGCAGCTCCCCACGGAACAGGGGAAGTACCTCCTACAATGAGCAGTTCTTC; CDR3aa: CASSSPRNRGSTSYNEQFF
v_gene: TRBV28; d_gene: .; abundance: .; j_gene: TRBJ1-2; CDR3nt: TGTGCCAGCAGTGTGGTACGCCACAGGGAAGAGGGCTATGGCTACACCTTC; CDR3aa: CASSVVRHREEGYGYTF
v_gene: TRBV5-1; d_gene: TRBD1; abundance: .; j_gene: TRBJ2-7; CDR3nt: TGCGCCAGCAGCTCGGGGACAGGTTTCTCCTACGAGCAGTACTTC; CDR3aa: CASSSGTGFSYEQYF
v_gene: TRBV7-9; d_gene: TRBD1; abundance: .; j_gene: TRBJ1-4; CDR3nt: TGTGCCAGCAGCTATCATCAGGGGGCAACTAATGAAAAACTGTTTTTT; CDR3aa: CASSYHQGATNEKLFF
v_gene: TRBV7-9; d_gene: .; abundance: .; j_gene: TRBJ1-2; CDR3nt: TGTGCCAGCAGCTCAACCGGGACTGCTTATGGCTACACCTTC; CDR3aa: CASSSTGTAYGYTF
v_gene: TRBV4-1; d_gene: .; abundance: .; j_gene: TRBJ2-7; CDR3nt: TGCGCCAGCAGCCAAGATACCCGGGACATCTACGAGCAGTACTTC; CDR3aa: CASSQDTRDIYEQYF
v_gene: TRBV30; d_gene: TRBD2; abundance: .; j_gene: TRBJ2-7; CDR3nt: TGTGCCTGGAGCGAGATGGGACTAGCGGACTCCTACGAGCAGTACTTC; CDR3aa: CAWSEMGLADSYEQYF
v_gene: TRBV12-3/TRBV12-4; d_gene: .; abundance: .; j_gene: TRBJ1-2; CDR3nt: TGTGCCAGCAGTGTCCTAGCTAACTATGGCTACACCTTC; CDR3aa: CASSVLANYGYTF
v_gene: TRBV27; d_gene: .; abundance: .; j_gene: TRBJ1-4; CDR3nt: TGTGCCAGCAGTTCTATTTCAACTAATGAAAAACTGTTTTTT; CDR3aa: CASSSISTNEKLFF
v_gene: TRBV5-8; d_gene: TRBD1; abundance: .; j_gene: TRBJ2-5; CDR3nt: TGTGCCAGCAGACCGGGACAGGGGCTTTCAGAGACCCAGTACTTC; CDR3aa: CASRPGQGLSETQYF
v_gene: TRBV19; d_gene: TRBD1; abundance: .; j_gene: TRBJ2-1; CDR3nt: TGTGCCAGTAGTATAAGGGGGCGGATAAACAATGAGCAGTTCTTC; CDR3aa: CASSIRGRINNEQFF
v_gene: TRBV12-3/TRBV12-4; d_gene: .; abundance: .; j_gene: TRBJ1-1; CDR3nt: TGTGCCAGCAGCCTCTACGTGAACACTGAAGCTTTCTTT; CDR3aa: CASSLYVNTEAFF
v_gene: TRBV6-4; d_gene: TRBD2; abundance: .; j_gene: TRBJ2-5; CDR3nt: TGTGCCAGCAGTGAACGACGGGAGGGCCCGCGCCCACCTCAAGAGACCCAGTACTTC; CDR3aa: CASSERREGPRPPQETQYF
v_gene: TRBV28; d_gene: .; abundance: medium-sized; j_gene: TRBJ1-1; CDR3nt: TGTGCCAGCAGTTTAGGGGGGGTTGAAGCTTTCTTT; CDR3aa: CASSLGGVEAFF
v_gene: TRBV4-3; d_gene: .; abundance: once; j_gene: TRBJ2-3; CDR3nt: TGCGCCAGCAGCCAAGAGGCCAGCACAGATACGCAGTATTTT; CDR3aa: CASSQEASTDTQYF
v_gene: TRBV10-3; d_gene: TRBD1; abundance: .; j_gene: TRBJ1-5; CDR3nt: TGTGCCATCAGTGCCGAGGGACAGATGAAAAATCAGCCCCAGCATTTT; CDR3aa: CAISAEGQMKNQPQHF
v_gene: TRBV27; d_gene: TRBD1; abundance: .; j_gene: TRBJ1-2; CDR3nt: TGTGCCAGCAGTTTGACAGGGGGTTTCGACTATGGCTACACCTTC; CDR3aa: CASSLTGGFDYGYTF
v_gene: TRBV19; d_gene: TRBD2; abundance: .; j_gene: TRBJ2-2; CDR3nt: TGTGCCAGTAGTATGGGAGGGATCGGCACCGGGGAGCTGTTTTTT; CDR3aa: CASSMGGIGTGELFF
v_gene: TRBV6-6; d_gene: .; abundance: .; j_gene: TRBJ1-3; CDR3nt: TGTGCCAGCATCTATGGGGGGGCTCTCTCTGGAAACACCATATATTTT; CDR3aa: CASIYGGALSGNTIYF
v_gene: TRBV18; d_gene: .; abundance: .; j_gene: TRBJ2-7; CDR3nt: TGTGCCAGCTCACCACCGGGCAGACCCTACGAGCAGTACTTC; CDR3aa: CASSPPGRPYEQYF
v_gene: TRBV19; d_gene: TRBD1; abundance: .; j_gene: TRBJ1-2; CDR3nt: TGTGCCAGTAGTATTGGACAGGGTGATGGCTACACCTTC; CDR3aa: CASSIGQGDGYTF
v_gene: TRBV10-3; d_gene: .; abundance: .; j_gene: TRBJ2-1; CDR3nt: TGTGCCATCAGGAGGGCCCCTATTAGCGGCGATTCCTACAATGAGCAGTTCTTC; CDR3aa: CAIRRAPISGDSYNEQFF
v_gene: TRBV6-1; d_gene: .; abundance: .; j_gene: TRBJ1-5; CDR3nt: TGTGCCAGCAGTGAACCAGGGCATAGCAATCAGCCCCAGCATTTT; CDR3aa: CASSEPGHSNQPQHF
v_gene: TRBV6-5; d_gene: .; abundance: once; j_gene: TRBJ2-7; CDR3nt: TGTGCCAGCAGTTATTGGGCAGGGATATCCTACGAGCAGTACTTC; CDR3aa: CASSYWAGISYEQYF
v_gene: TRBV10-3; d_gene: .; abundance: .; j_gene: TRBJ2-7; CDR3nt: TGTGCCATCAGCATGACAGGCGCCTACGAGCAGTACTTC; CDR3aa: CAISMTGAYEQYF
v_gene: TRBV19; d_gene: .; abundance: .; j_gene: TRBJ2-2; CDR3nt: TGTGCCAGTAGTACGGGGGAGGCGAACACCGGGGAGCTGTTTTTT; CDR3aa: CASSTGEANTGELFF
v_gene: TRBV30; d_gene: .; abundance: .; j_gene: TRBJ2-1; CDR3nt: TGTGCCTGGAGCCCGGGGTACAATGAGCAGTTCTTC; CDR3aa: CAWSPGYNEQFF
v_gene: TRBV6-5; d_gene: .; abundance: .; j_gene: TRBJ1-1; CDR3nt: TGTGCCAGCAGTCACGGGACTTTGCCTGAAGCTTTCTTT; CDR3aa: CASSHGTLPEAFF
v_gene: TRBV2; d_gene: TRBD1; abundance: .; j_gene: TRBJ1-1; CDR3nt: TGTGCCAGTCCCCGGGACAGCGTCACTGAAGCTTTCTTT; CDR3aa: CASPRDSVTEAFF
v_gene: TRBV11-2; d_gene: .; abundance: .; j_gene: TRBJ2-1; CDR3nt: TGTGCCAGCAGCCTAAGACAGCTGTACAATGAGCAGTTCTTC; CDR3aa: CASSLRQLYNEQFF
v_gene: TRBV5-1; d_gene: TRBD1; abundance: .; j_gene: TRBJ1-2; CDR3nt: TGCGCCAGCAGCTTGGGGACAGGGGGCTATGGCTACACCTTC; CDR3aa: CASSLGTGGYGYTF
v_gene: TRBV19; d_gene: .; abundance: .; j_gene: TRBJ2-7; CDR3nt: TGTGCCAGTAGTATAGCCCCAGGTTCCTACGAGCAGTACTTC; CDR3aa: CASSIAPGSYEQYF
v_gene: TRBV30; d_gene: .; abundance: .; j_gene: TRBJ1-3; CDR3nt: TGTGCCTGGACCGATCGGGGAAACACCATATATTTT; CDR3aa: CAWTDRGNTIYF
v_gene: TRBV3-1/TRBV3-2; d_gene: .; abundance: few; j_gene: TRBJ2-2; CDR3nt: TGTGCCAGCAGCCGGCACTCAGGAGGGACAGAGGCATTTTTGAACACCGGGGAGCTGTTTTTT; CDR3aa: CASSRHSGGTEAFLNTGELFF
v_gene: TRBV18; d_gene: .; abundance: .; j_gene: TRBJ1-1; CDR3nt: TGTGCCAGCTCACCACCTCAGGGTAAGAACACTGGGGCTTTCTTT; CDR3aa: CASSPPQGKNTGAFF
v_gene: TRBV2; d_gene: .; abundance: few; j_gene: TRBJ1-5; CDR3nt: TGTGCCAGCAGTCAACAGGGCATAAGCAGGCAGCCCCAGCATTTT; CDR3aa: CASSQQGISRQPQHF
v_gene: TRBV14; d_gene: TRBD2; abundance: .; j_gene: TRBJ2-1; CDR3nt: TGTGCCAGCAGCTCTAGACTAGCGGGTGAGCAGTTCTTC; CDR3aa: CASSSRLAGEQFF
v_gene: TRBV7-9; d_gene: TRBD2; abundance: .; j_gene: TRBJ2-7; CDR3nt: TGTGCCAGCAGCTTAGTCGGGACTACCTACGAGCAGTACTTC; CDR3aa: CASSLVGTTYEQYF
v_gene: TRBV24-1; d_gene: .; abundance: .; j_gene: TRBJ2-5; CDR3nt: TGTGCCACCAGTGACCCTGGAGGGCCTTTAGAGACCCAGTACTTC; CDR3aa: CATSDPGGPLETQYF
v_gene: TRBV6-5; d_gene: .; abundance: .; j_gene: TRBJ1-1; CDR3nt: TGTGCCAGCAGTTACGGGGGGAGGACTGAAGCTTTCTTT; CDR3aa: CASSYGGRTEAFF
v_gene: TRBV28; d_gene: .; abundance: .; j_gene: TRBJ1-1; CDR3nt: TGTGCCAGCAGTTTCGGGACAATTCACTCTGAAGCTTTCTTT; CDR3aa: CASSFGTIHSEAFF
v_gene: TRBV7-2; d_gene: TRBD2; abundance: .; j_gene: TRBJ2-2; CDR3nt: TGTGCCAGCAGCTTAGGTAGCGGGATTGCTGGGGAGCTGTTTTTT; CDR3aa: CASSLGSGIAGELFF
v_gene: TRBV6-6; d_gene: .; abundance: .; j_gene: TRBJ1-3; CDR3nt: TGTGCCAGCCGTCAACCACCGGCTGGAAACACCATATATTTT; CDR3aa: CASRQPPAGNTIYF